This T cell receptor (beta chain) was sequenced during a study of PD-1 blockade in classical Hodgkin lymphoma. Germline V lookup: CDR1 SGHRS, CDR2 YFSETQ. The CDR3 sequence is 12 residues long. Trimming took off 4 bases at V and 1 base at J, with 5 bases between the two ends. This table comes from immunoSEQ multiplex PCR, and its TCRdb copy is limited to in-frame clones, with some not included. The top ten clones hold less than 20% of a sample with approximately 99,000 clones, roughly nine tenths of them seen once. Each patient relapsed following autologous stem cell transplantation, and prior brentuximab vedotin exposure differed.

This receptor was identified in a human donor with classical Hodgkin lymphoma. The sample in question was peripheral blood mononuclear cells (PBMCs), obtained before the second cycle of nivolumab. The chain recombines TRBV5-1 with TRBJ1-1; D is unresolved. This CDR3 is CASSNSNTEAFF. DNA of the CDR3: TGCGCCAGCAGCAACTCGAACACTGAAGCTTTCTTT.